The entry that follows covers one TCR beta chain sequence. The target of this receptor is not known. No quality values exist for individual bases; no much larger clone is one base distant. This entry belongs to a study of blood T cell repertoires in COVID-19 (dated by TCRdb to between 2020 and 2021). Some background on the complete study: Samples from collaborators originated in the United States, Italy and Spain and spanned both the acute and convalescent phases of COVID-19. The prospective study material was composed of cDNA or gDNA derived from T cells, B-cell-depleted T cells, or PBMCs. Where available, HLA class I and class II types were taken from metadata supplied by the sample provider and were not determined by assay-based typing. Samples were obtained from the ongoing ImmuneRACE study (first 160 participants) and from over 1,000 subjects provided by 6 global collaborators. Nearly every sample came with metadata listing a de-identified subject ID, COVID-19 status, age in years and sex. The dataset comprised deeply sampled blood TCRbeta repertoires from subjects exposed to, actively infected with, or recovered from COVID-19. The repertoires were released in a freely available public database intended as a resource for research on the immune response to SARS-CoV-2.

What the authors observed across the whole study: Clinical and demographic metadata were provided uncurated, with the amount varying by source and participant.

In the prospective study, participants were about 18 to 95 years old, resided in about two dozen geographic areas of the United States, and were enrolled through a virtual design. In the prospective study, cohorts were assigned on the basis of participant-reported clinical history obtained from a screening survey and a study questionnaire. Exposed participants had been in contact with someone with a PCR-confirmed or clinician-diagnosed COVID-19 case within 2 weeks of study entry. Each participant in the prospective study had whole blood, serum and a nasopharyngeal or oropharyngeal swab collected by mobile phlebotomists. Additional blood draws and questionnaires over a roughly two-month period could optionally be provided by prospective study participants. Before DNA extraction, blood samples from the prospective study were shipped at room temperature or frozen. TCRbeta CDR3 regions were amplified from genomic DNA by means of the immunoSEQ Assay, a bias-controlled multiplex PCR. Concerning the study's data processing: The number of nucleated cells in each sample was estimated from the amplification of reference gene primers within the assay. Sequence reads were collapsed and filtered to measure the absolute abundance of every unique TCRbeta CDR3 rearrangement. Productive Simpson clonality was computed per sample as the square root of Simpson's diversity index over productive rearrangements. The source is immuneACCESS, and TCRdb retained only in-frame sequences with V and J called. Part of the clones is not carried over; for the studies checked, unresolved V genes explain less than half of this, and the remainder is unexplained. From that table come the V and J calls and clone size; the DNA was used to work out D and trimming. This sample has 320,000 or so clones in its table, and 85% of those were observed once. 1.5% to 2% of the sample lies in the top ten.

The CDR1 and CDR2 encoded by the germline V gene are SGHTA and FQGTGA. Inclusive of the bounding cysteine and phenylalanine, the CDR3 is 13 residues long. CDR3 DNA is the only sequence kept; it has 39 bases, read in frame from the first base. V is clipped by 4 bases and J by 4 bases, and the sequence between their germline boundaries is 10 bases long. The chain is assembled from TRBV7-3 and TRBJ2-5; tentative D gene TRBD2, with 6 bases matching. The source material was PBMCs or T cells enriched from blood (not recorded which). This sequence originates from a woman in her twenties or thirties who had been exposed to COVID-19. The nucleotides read TGTGCCAGCAGCTCTCGGCGGGGAGAGACCCAGTACTTC. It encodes CASSSRRGETQYF. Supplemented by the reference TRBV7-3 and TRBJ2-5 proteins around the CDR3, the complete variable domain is GAGVSQTPSNKVTEKGKYVELRCDPISGHTALYWYRQSLGQGPEFLIYFQGTGAADDSGLPNDRFFAVRPEGSVSTLKIQRTERGDSAVYLCASSSRRGETQYFGPGTRLLVL.